This entry lists 17 T cell receptor beta chains sequenced from one sample in a study of a mutant IDH1 vaccine in newly diagnosed glioma (dated by TCRdb to about 2021). The sample's time point label, in plain terms: week 35, safety follow-up. Each vaccine dose, consisting of 300 ug of a 20-mer mutant IDH1 peptide in Montanide, was administered subcutaneously with topical imiquimod. The library was generated by the immunoSEQ multiplex PCR assay. TCRdb provides this immuneACCESS table in a form limited to in-frame rearrangements. Some clones are lacking; in checked studies, under half of them reflect an unresolved V gene, and why the rest are absent is not known. The sample table holds approximately 50,000 clones, of which roughly 90% were seen once. The top ten clones comprise over 1.5% of the sample. These TCRs' antigens remain unknown. Material: PBMCs, obtained from a glioma patient whose treatment included an IDH1 peptide vaccine. The receptors were gathered from a man aged 35 to 55 with glioma.

The chain links TRBV28 to TRBJ2-6; D gene ambiguous. Per the germline V gene, CDR1 is MDHEN and CDR2 is SYDVKM. The CDR3 contains 15 residues. Between the trimmed V and J ends, which lost 8 bases and 0 bases, there was a span of 11 bases. Here the CDR3 reads CASDSSLSGANVLTF. The DNA for the CDR3 is TGTGCCAGCGACTCTTCCCTCTCTGGGGCCAACGTCCTGACTTTC.

V gene TRBV4-2 combines with J gene TRBJ2-3; possibly TRBD2 for D (5 bases). V was clipped by 2 bases and J by 10 bases, with 10 bases between them. CDR3 length: 12 residues. Germline V gives CDR1 LGHNA, CDR2 YNFKEQ. The CDR3 reads CASSQNLAPQYF. The CDR3 DNA is TGTGCCAGCAGCCAAAATCTAGCTCCGCAGTATTTT.

The V call is TRBV5-1, the J call TRBJ2-7, with a tentative D call TRBD2 (5 bases). Between the trimmed V and J ends, which lost 5 bases and 4 bases, there was a span of 19 bases. Per the germline V gene, CDR1 is SGHRS and CDR2 is YFSETQ. This CDR3 spans 15 amino acids. The CDR3 is CASSRGGSSPYEQYF. In DNA form, the CDR3 reads TGCGCCAGCAGTCGGGGTGGGAGCTCCCCATACGAGCAGTACTTC.

This rearrangement joins TRBV5-1 to TRBJ2-3; the D gene is possibly TRBD2 (5 bases). CDR1 SGHRS and CDR2 YFSETQ come from the germline V gene. Trimming took 2 bases from V and 7 from J, leaving 14 bases between them. The CDR3 spans 14 residues. The CDR3 region is CASSLTEVRHTQYF. In nucleotides, the CDR3 is TGCGCCAGCAGCTTAACGGAGGTCCGCCATACGCAGTATTTT.

The chain has TRBV7-6 and TRBJ2-2; 7 bases are a match to TRBD1. Per germline, CDR1 SGHVS and CDR2 FNYEAQ. V shed 1 base and J 6 bases; nucleotides not matched to a gene: 8. The CDR3 has 16 amino acids. The CDR3 region is CASSLGHPRGPGELFF. The CDR3 DNA is TGTGCCAGCAGCTTAGGTCATCCGAGGGGGCCCGGGGAGCTGTTTTTT.

Here the CDR3 reads CASSSGGTNEKLFF. The CDR3 DNA sequence: TGTGCCAGCAGTTCTGGAGGTACTAATGAAAAACTGTTTTTT. The genes are TRBV28 and TRBJ1-4; D gene unclear. The ends were cut back, 4 bases at V and 2 bases at J, with 8 bases in the middle. Germline V gene lookup returns CDR1 MDHEN and CDR2 SYDVKM. The CDR3 spans 14 residues.

This clone was observed once. V is TRBV19 and J is TRBJ2-3; D possibly matches TRBD1 or TRBD2 (5 bases each). The germline CDR1 and CDR2 sequences are LNHDA and SQIVND (reference sequence). V lost 1 base and J lost 3, with 5 bases in between. The length of the CDR3 is 13 residues. CDR3 bases: TGTGCCAGTAGTATAGGGGGGACAGATACGCAGTATTTT. Residues: CASSIGGTDTQYF.

V gene TRBV15 combines with J gene TRBJ1-3, with a weak D call TRBD1 (6 bases). The CDR3 runs 14 residues. Germline values: CDR1 LNHNV, CDR2 YYDKDF (reference sequence). Deletions cut 5 bases from V and 0 bases from J, with 8 bases between. The CDR3 DNA follows: TGTGCCACCAGCTCGGACAGCTCTGGAAACACCATATATTTT. Amino acid sequence: CATSSDSSGNTIYF. Variable domain in full (rest from reference TRBV15 and TRBJ1-3): DAMVIQNPRYQVTQFGKPVTLSCSQTLNHNVMYWYQQKSSQAPKLLFHYYDKDFNNEADTPDNFQSRRPNTSFCFLDIRSPGLGDTAMYLCATSSDSSGNTIYFGEGSWLTVV.

The chain recombines TRBV10-3 with TRBJ1-1, with a possible D match to TRBD1 (6 bases). Germline V gene lookup returns CDR1 ENHRY and CDR2 SYGVKD. Trimming left V 9 bases short and J 5 bases short, with 16 bases between. The CDR3 extends over 13 amino acids. This chain's CDR3 is CAMKTGSRTEAFF. As DNA, the CDR3 is TGTGCCATGAAAACAGGGTCGCGAACTGAAGCTTTCTTT.

The sample holds one count of this clone. The chain links TRBV2 to TRBJ1-1, with no clear D. This CDR3 comprises 13 residues. The ends were cut back, 5 bases at V and 1 base at J, with 8 bases in the middle. Germline lookup yields CDR1 SNHLY and CDR2 FYNNEI. The CDR3 loop is CASSSVRNTEAFF. CDR3 DNA: TGTGCCAGCAGTTCTGTGCGGAACACTGAAGCTTTCTTT.

V gene TRBV18 combines with J gene TRBJ1-4; 7 bases agree with TRBD1. The CDR3 consists of 16 residues. The trim removed 5 bases at V and 3 bases at J, leaving 9 bases unmatched. In germline, CDR1 is KGHSH, CDR2 LQKENI. In DNA, the CDR3 is TGTGCCAGCTCATCTCAGACGGACAGGTCTAATGAAAAACTGTTTTTT. Translation: CASSSQTDRSNEKLFF.

A single count supports this clone. V usage is TRBV29-1 and J usage is TRBJ2-1; 8 bases agree with TRBD2. The germline V gene has CDR1 SQVTM and CDR2 ANQGSEA. V trimming: 7 bases; J trimming: 6 bases; junction bases outside the gene matches: 11. The CDR3 contains 14 residues. The CDR3 DNA sequence: TGCAGCGCCGCTCCTTTAGCGGGACTCAATGAGCAGTTCTTC. It yields the protein CSAAPLAGLNEQFF.

This chain joins TRBV9 and TRBJ2-1, with D hard to call. The CDR3 totals 13 residues. Germline assignment: CDR1 SGDLS and CDR2 YYNGEE. Between the trimmed V and J ends, which lost 2 bases and 3 bases, there was a span of 6 bases. As DNA, the CDR3 is TGTGCCAGCAGCGTGCAGGTCTACAATGAGCAGTTCTTC. Translating gives CASSVQVYNEQFF.

V gene TRBV9 combines with J gene TRBJ1-1; D not certain. The CDR3 runs 14 residues. CDR1 and CDR2 (germline): SGDLS, YYNGEE. V was clipped by 3 bases and J by 1 base, with 10 bases between them. CDR3 bases: TGTGCCAGCAGCGCGCAGGTTTCGAACACTGAAGCTTTCTTT. Translated, it gives CASSAQVSNTEAFF.

CDR3: CASSLETRFLTEAFF. CDR3 bases: TGTGCCAGCAGCTTAGAGACAAGATTCCTCACTGAAGCTTTCTTT. This chain connects TRBV7-2 to TRBJ1-1; D uncertain. Trimming took off 1 base at V and 4 bases at J, with 13 bases between the two ends. The V gene's germline CDR1 is SGHTA and CDR2 FQGNSA. The CDR3 sequence is 15 residues long.

The V call is TRBV10-2, the J call TRBJ2-7; 8 bases align to TRBD1. V lost 7 bases and J lost 2; bases outside the gene matches: 13. The CDR3 spans 16 residues. CDR1 and CDR2 (germline): WSHSY, SAAADI. The CDR3 sequence is CASTSKPGTGPYEQYF. CDR3 nucleotide sequence: TGCGCCAGCACTTCAAAACCCGGGACAGGACCCTACGAGCAGTACTTC.

This chain joins TRBV21-1 and TRBJ2-7; the table's D call TRBD2 went unverified against the DNA. TRBV21-1 is tagged as a pseudogene. The CDR3 spans 14 residues. The CDR3 loop reads CASRKPTSPYEQYF. CDR3 coding DNA: TGTGCCAGCAGGAAACCGACTAGTCCCTACGAGCAGTACTTC.